This TCR beta chain was identified during a study of cytomegalovirus exposure and HLA in healthy donors. Points from the study as a whole: Prior analysis indicated that the majority of TCR beta V segments exhibited productivity approximately 87% or approximately 30% of the time. In a later analysis, TCR beta V- and J-gene trimming showed a link to a missense DCLRE1C variant.

On this clone itself: Its target is not known.

The CDR3 has 15 amino acids. The V gene lost 0 bases and the J gene lost 7 bases, with 10 bases spanning the gap. Germline lookup yields CDR1 LGHNA and CDR2 YNFKEQ. PCR primers comprised 60 Vbeta and 13 Jbeta primers. In the source study's methods: In a later analysis, 75 million to 95 million unique TCR beta chains included roughly 11 million shared by two or more donors. The data were produced by immunoSEQ multiplex PCR, yet TCRdb's version contains in-frame clones alone and is incomplete. The V and J calls and clone size were taken over from that table, and D and trimming were inferred from the DNA. The profile covers 150,000 to 200,000 clones, with approximately 80% appearing a single time and around 4.8% taken by the ten largest.

The receptor comes from a man aged 18-30 years in good health and CMV-seronegative. The chain has TRBV4-2 and TRBJ1-6, with D maybe TRBD1 (6 bases). Material: PBMCs. CDR3 protein: CASSQDRGGNSPLHF. As DNA, the CDR3 is TGTGCCAGCAGCCAAGACAGGGGCGGCAATTCACCCCTCCACTTT.